This T cell receptor beta chain was identified in a study of cytomegalovirus exposure and HLA in healthy donors. Study-level findings and limits: The study designated 150 or so TCR beta chains cytomegalovirus-associated.

The protocol was immunoSEQ multiplex PCR, while the TCRdb copy is restricted to in-frame clones and leaves out a portion. The sample shows some 110,000 clones, more than 75% of them seen only once. Turning to this clone: Antigen specificity is unknown.

The ends were cut back, 5 bases at V and 0 bases at J, with 11 bases in the middle. CDR3 size: 15 residues. CDR1 is ENHRY, CDR2 SYGVKD, per germline. The rearrangement joins TRBV10-3 to TRBJ1-5, with D maybe TRBD1 (5 bases). This TCR was sampled from a man younger than 35 in good health and CMV-seronegative. The sample consisted of PBMCs. CDR3 coding DNA: TGTGCCATCAGTCCTACAGGAGTTAGCAATCAGCCCCAGCATTTT. Its protein product is CAISPTGVSNQPQHF.